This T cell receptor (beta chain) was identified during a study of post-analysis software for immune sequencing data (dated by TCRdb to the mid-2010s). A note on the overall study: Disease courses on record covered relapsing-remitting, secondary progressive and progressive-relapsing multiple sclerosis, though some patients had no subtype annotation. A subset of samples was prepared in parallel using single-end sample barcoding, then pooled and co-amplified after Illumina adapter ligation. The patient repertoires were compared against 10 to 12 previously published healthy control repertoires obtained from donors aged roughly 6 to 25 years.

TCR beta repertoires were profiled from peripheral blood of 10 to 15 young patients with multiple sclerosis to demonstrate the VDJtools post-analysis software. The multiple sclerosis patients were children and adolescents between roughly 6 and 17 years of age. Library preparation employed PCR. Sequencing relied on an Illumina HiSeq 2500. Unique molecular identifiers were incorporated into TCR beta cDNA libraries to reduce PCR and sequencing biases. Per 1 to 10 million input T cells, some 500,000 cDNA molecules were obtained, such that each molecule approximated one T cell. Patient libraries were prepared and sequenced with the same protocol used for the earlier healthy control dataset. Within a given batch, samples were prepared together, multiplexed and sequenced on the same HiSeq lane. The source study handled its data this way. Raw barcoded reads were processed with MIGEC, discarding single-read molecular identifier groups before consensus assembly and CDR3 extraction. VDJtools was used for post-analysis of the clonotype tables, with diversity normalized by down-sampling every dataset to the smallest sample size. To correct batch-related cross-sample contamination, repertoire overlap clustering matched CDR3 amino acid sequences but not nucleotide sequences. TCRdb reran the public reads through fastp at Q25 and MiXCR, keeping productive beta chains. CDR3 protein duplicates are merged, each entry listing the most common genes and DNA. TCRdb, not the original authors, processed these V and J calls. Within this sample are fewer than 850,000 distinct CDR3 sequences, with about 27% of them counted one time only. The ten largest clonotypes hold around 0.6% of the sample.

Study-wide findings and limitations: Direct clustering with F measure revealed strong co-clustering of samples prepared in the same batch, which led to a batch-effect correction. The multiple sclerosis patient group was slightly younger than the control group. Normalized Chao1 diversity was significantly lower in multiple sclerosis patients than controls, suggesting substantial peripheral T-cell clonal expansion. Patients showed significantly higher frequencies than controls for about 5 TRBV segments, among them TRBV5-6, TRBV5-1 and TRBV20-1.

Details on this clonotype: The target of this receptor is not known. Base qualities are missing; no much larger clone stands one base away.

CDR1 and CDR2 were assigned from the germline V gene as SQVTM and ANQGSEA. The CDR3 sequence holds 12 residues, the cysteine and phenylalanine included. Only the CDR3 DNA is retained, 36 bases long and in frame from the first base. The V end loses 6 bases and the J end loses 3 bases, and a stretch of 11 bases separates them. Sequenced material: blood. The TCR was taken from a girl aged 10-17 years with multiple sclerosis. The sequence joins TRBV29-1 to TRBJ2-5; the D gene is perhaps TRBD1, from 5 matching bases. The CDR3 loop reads CSVGPTEETQYF. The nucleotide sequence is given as TGCAGCGTGGGTCCGACAGAAGAGACCCAGTACTTC. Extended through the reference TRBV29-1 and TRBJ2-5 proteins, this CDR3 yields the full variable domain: SAVISQKPSRDICQRGTSLTIQCQVDSQVTMMFWYRQQPGQSLTLIATANQGSEATYESGFVIDKFPISRPNLTFSTLTVSNMSPEDSSIYLCSVGPTEETQYFGPGTRLLVL.